This paragraph reports one TCR beta chain. From germline, CDR1 is LNHDA and CDR2 SQIVND (reference sequence). This CDR3 region has 17 residues. Trimming removed 3 bases from V and 0 bases from J; junction bases left unmatched: 5. In the authors' methods: Amplification of reference gene primers provided the estimated nucleated cell counts. Data came from immunoSEQ multiplex PCR; TCRdb stores just in-frame clones and leaves some out. V and J calls plus clone size are reproduced from that table; the DNA served to infer D and trimming. This sample has about 68,000 clones, with 90% found just once. The source of the sample is a study of blood T cell repertoires in COVID-19. Looking at the study overall: Sites across the United States, Italy and Spain contributed samples from acute and convalescent COVID-19. T cells, B-cell-depleted T cells, or PBMCs supplied cDNA or gDNA.

The sequenced sample consisted of peripheral blood. This chain uses TRBV19 with TRBJ2-2; TRBD2 aligns across 9 bases. The sequence derives from a man between 50 and 59 years old with COVID-19, enrolled during active disease. The CDR3 loop reads CASSIVAGEANTGELFF. CDR3 nucleotides: TGTGCCAGTAGTATCGTAGCGGGAGAGGCGAACACCGGGGAGCTGTTTTTT.